The rows below give T cell receptor beta chains drawn from one sample of a study of blood T cell repertoires in COVID-19. The assay was immunoSEQ multiplex PCR, and TCRdb's table has in-frame clones only and misses some. The sample has 130,000 to 150,000 clones, 81% seen once. The sample comprised peripheral blood. The receptors here all came from a human donor in a cohort sampled during active COVID-19. Both conserved end residues are part of each CDR3. Fields, in order: D gene, J gene, clone size, V gene, CDR3 DNA, CDR3 protein. The D gene is left open where the match is weak. Size values are once, few and many counts, or a class for expanded clones, and some rows have none.

TRBD2 | TRBJ2-7 | - | TRBV4-3 | TGCGCCAGCAGCCAAGACGGGACTAGCTCCTACGAGCAGTACTTC | CASSQDGTSSYEQYF
- | TRBJ1-2 | - | TRBV28 | TGTGCCAGCAGCCTTTACGCGGTCTCCTATGGCTACACCTTC | CASSLYAVSYGYTF
TRBD2 | TRBJ2-5 | - | TRBV20-1 | TGCAGTGCTAGTGCGGGACTAGCGGGAGGCACCAAGGGGACCCAGTACTTC | CSASAGLAGGTKGTQYF
- | TRBJ1-5 | once | TRBV28 | TGTGCCAGCAGTTTATTCCCGCAGATTGGTCAGCCCCAGCATTTT | CASSLFPQIGQPQHF
TRBD1 | TRBJ2-7 | - | TRBV5-1 | TGCGCCAGCAGCTTGACAGGGGACCCCTCCTACGAGCAGTACTTC | CASSLTGDPSYEQYF
TRBD2 | TRBJ2-1 | - | TRBV5-1 | TGCGCCAGCAGGTTACGGGCGACTAGCGGGAGCCCGCATGAGCAGTTCTTC | CASRLRATSGSPHEQFF
TRBD1 | TRBJ1-2 | - | TRBV29-1 | TGCAGCGTTGATACAGGGGGCCGGGGCTACACCTTC | CSVDTGGRGYTF
- | TRBJ2-1 | - | TRBV6-5 | TGTGCCAGCACCGAGCGGGCCTCCTACAATGAGCAGTTCTTC | CASTERASYNEQFF
- | TRBJ2-7 | - | TRBV4-1 | TGCGCCAGCAGCCAAGACCAGGCCCCCCTTGGCGAGCAGTACTTC | CASSQDQAPLGEQYF
- | TRBJ1-2 | - | TRBV7-9 | TGTGCCAGCACCCCGGACAGCCTCAGAGGCTACACCTTC | CASTPDSLRGYTF
- | TRBJ1-4 | - | TRBV7-2 | TGTGCCAGCAGCTTAGCCTCTGGGCACTCACAGGGAAAACTGTTTTTT | CASSLASGHSQGKLFF
- | TRBJ2-3 | once | TRBV5-4 | TGTGCCAGCAGCTTGAGCGCCAGGGTGACAGATACGCAGTATTTT | CASSLSARVTDTQYF
TRBD1 | TRBJ2-5 | - | TRBV7-7 | TGTGCCAGCAGCTCCACAGGGGGTTGGCGAGAGACCCAGTACTTC | CASSSTGGWRETQYF
- | TRBJ1-1 | - | TRBV6-5 | TGTGCCAGCAGTACGGGAGGAGGGATGACTGAAGCTTTCTTT | CASSTGGGMTEAFF
- | TRBJ2-5 | - | TRBV7-6 | TGTGCCAGCAGCTCCGTAAGGGGTCCCCAAGAGACCCAGTACTTC | CASSSVRGPQETQYF
TRBD2 | TRBJ2-3 | - | TRBV19 | TGTGCCAGTAGTATGGCCCCTAGCGGGACAGATACGCAGTATTTT | CASSMAPSGTDTQYF
TRBD1 | TRBJ2-5 | - | TRBV9 | TGTGCCAGCAGCGTAGACGACAGGGCCCTATCAGAAACCCAGTACTTC | CASSVDDRALSETQYF
TRBD1 | TRBJ2-7 | once | TRBV7-9 | TGTGCCAGCAGCCACCGGGACAGGCAGTCCTACGAGCAGTACTTC | CASSHRDRQSYEQYF
- | TRBJ2-6 | - | TRBV6-5 | TGTGCCAGCAGTTACTCTATCTCCTCTGGGGCCAACGTCCTGACTTTC | CASSYSISSGANVLTF
- | TRBJ2-7 | - | TRBV28 | TGTGCCAGCAGTCCCAGTCGGGAAACCTCCTACGAGCAGTACTTC | CASSPSRETSYEQYF
- | TRBJ1-2 | - | TRBV24-1 | TGTGCCACCAGTGATTTTAGGTCGGGCTATGGCTACACCTTC | CATSDFRSGYGYTF
- | TRBJ2-2 | - | TRBV25-1 | TGTGCCAGCAGTGAATACGAGGGCAGGGGCACCGGGGAGCTGTTTTTT | CASSEYEGRGTGELFF
TRBD2 | TRBJ2-3 | - | TRBV10-3 | TGTGCCATCAGTGCTAGCGGGAGTGTAACAGATACGCAGTATTTT | CAISASGSVTDTQYF
- | TRBJ1-5 | - | TRBV28 | TGTGCCAGCAGAACCCCAGGGTTATTGGTGCAGCCCCAGCATTTT | CASRTPGLLVQPQHF
- | TRBJ2-5 | - | TRBV6-2/TRBV6-3 | TGTGCCAGCAGTTATGGGGGGGGGCTCCTAGAGACCCAGTACTTC | CASSYGGGLLETQYF
TRBD1 | TRBJ2-7 | - | TRBV6-5 | TGTGCCAGCAGTTACCGGGCAGGGGGTAGATACGAGCAGTACTTC | CASSYRAGGRYEQYF
TRBD2 | TRBJ2-7 | - | TRBV18 | TGTGCCAGCTCACCATCTAGCGGGAGTGCCCTCTCCTACGAGCAGTACTTC | CASSPSSGSALSYEQYF
- | TRBJ2-7 | - | TRBV5-4 | TGTGCCAGCAGCTTCAGTAGAGGGTACGAGCAGTACTTC | CASSFSRGYEQYF
TRBD2 | TRBJ2-3 | few | TRBV24-1 | TGTGCCACCAGTGATTTGGGGACTAGTGAAGGCACAGATACGCAGTATTTT | CATSDLGTSEGTDTQYF
TRBD1 | TRBJ1-5 | - | TRBV27 | TGTGCCAGCAGAGACAGGGGGGGCGTCCGAAATCAGCCCCAGCATTTT | CASRDRGGVRNQPQHF
- | TRBJ2-2 | - | TRBV7-2 | TGTGCCAGCAGCCTGACAGGCACCGGGGAGCTGTTTTTT | CASSLTGTGELFF
TRBD2 | TRBJ2-7 | once | TRBV4-3 | TGCGCCAGCAGCCAAGATCTGCGCAGGACTAGCGGGAGTCAGGAGGCCTACGAGCAGTACTTC | CASSQDLRRTSGSQEAYEQYF
- | TRBJ2-6 | - | TRBV10-3 | TGTGCCATCAGTGACAACACCGCTCCCTTCTCTGGGGCCAACGTCCTGACTTTC | CAISDNTAPFSGANVLTF
TRBD1 | TRBJ2-7 | - | TRBV28 | TGTGCCAGCAGTTTCGGGGGGACAGGGAGGGTGCAGTACTTC | CASSFGGTGRVQYF
- | TRBJ2-1 | - | TRBV7-8 | TGTGCCAGCAGCGCCGGAGGAGGCAATGAGCAGTTCTTC | CASSAGGGNEQFF
TRBD1 | TRBJ1-4 | - | TRBV6-5 | TGTGCCAGCCTTCGGAGGCAGGGGGCCGATGAAAAACTGTTTTTT | CASLRRQGADEKLFF
- | TRBJ2-3 | - | TRBV18 | TGTGCCAGCTCCTCGTTTTTGCGGGGCACAGATACGCAGTATTTT | CASSSFLRGTDTQYF
TRBD1 | TRBJ2-7 | - | TRBV6-5 | TGTGCCAGCAGAACGACTGGGACAGGGCTCTACGAGCAGTACTTC | CASRTTGTGLYEQYF
- | TRBJ2-1 | - | TRBV14 | TGTGCCAGCAGCAAACGGACAGACTCCTACAATGAGCAGTTCTTC | CASSKRTDSYNEQFF
TRBD2 | TRBJ2-1 | - | TRBV4-3 | TGCGCCAGCAGCCAAGAGCGGGAGTGGAGGCAGTTCTTC | CASSQEREWRQFF
TRBD1 | TRBJ1-1 | - | TRBV7-2 | TGTGCCAGCAGCTTAGGGGGGACAGGGGGCACTGAAGCTTTCTTT | CASSLGGTGGTEAFF
TRBD1 | TRBJ1-5 | few | TRBV5-1 | TGCGCCAGCAGCAGGACGGGACAGCTCAATCAGCCCCAGCATTTT | CASSRTGQLNQPQHF
- | TRBJ2-7 | - | TRBV18 | TGTGCCAGCTCACCTGGCGGAGGACCGTCGGTTGAGCAGTACTTC | CASSPGGGPSVEQYF
- | TRBJ2-7 | - | TRBV9 | - | CASSVAEGTAVF
- | TRBJ2-7 | - | TRBV9 | TGTGCCAGCAGCGTAGATACAGGAAGGCCACCCTACGAGCAGTACTTC | CASSVDTGRPPYEQYF
TRBD1 | TRBJ2-7 | - | TRBV29-1 | TGCAGCGTTGGCCGGACAGGGGTGTCCTACGAGCAGTACTTC | CSVGRTGVSYEQYF
TRBD1 | TRBJ1-5 | - | TRBV24-1 | TGTGCCACCTCTCGACAGGGGGCTCAGCCCCAGCATTTT | CATSRQGAQPQHF